Following are 20 T cell receptor beta chains from one sample sequenced in a study of blood T cell repertoires in COVID-19. Sequencing was performed with immunoSEQ multiplex PCR; in TCRdb, only in-frame clones are kept and a portion is missing. This table holds over 50,000 clones, more than 80% found once. Material: PBMCs or T cells enriched from blood (not recorded which). Source of these receptors: a woman between 35 and 50 years old with acute COVID-19.

J is TRBJ2-7 and V is TRBV4-1, with a possible D match to TRBD2 (7 bases). Germline V lookup: CDR1 MGHRA, CDR2 YSYEKL. V dropped 8 bases and J dropped 7 bases, with 12 bases sitting between them. The CDR3 length is 11 residues. The CDR3 bases are TGCGCCAGCGTAGAGGGGGGGGAGCAGTACTTC. It yields the protein CASVEGGEQYF.

This chain links TRBV14 with TRBJ2-5; possibly TRBD2 for D (6 bases). The germline V gene encodes CDR1 SGHDN and CDR2 FVKESK. Trimming shortened V by 2 bases and J by 2 bases, and 15 bases separated the two germline ends. CDR3 length equals 16 residues. CDR3 DNA sequence: TGTGCCAGCAGCCAACCAGCGGTGGGGGGACAAGAGACCCAGTACTTC. Residues: CASSQPAVGGQETQYF.

V usage is TRBV27 and J usage is TRBJ2-5, with D unresolved. Trimming left V 6 bases short and J 0 bases short, with 8 bases between. The germline gives CDR1 MNHEY, CDR2 SMNVEV (reference sequence). The CDR3 contains 13 residues. This CDR3 is CASRAGYQETQYF. DNA for the CDR3: TGTGCCAGCAGAGCAGGCTACCAAGAGACCCAGTACTTC.

The DNA of the CDR3 is TGTGCCAGCAGTGACAGGAACAATCAGCCCCAGCATTTT. Its translation is CASSDRNNQPQHF. The chain employs TRBV28 and TRBJ1-5; weak D call: TRBD1 (6 bases). Per the germline V gene, CDR1 is MDHEN and CDR2 is SYDVKM. CDR3 length equals 13 residues. Trimming took 5 bases from V and 3 from J, leaving 8 bases between them.

V and J are TRBV12-5 and TRBJ2-5, with a tentative D call TRBD1 (7 bases). Trimming stripped 0 bases from V and 4 bases from J, with 12 bases between. This CDR3 comprises 15 residues. Germline assignment: CDR1 LGHNT and CDR2 FRNRAP. CDR3 in amino acids: CASGLVSQGGETQYF. The CDR3 nucleotides read TGTGCTAGTGGTTTGGTATCCCAGGGGGGAGAGACCCAGTACTTC.

This chain uses TRBV9 with TRBJ2-5; 8 bases are a match to TRBD1. CDR1 is SGDLS, CDR2 YYNGEE, per germline. The V segment lost 3 bases and the J segment 1 base; nucleotides outside the gene matches: 2. The CDR3 loop spans 14 amino acids. As DNA, the CDR3 is TGTGCCAGCAGCGCACAGGGGGTCCAAGAGACCCAGTACTTC. Its translation: CASSAQGVQETQYF.

This rearrangement joins TRBV28 to TRBJ2-1, with D uncertain. V lost 8 bases, J lost 3 bases, and 14 bases lay in between. Germline CDR1 and CDR2: MDHEN and SYDVKM. The CDR3 sequence is 14 residues long. This CDR3 is CASDGRPNYNEQFF. CDR3 sequence (DNA): TGTGCCAGCGACGGCAGGCCGAACTACAATGAGCAGTTCTTC.

This clone appeared a single time. The chain uses TRBV9 and TRBJ2-1, with 7 bases aligning to TRBD1. The length of the CDR3 is 14 residues. CDR1 is SGDLS and CDR2 is YYNGEE in the germline V gene. The V segment lost 0 bases and the J segment 5 bases; nucleotides outside the gene matches: 2. Here the CDR3 DNA reads TGTGCCAGCAGCGTAGCTACAGGGGACAATGAGCAGTTCTTC. Translation gives CASSVATGDNEQFF.

This clone came up once. CDR3 bases: TGTGCCAGCAGTTCCCAACAGGGGAAGAATCAGCCCCAGCATTTT. It yields the protein CASSSQQGKNQPQHF. V is TRBV6-2 or TRBV6-3 and J is TRBJ1-5; 7 positions match TRBD1. This CDR3 spans 15 amino acids. V lost 4 bases to trimming and J lost 4 bases; unmatched junction nucleotides: 7. Looked up from germline, CDR1 is MNHEY and CDR2 is SVGEGT.

J is TRBJ2-1 and V is TRBV12-3 or TRBV12-4, with a possible D match to TRBD1 (6 bases). With 3 bases removed from V and 10 bases from J, the gap between germline ends came to 7 bases. The CDR3 loop spans 11 amino acids. CDR3 protein: CASSFGQEQFF. In DNA form, the CDR3 reads TGTGCCAGCAGTTTCGGACAGGAGCAGTTCTTC.

The chain combines TRBV19 with TRBJ1-5, with TRBD1 matching over 7 bases. Losses at the gene ends were 5 bases for V and 3 bases for J; bases not matched to a gene: 4. The CDR3 has 14 residues. Germline loops: CDR1 LNHDA, CDR2 SQIVND (reference sequence). The CDR3, as DNA: TGTGCCAGTAGTGAGGGACAGAACAATCAGCCCCAGCATTTT. Amino acid sequence: CASSEGQNNQPQHF.

V is TRBV20-1 and J is TRBJ1-1; the match to TRBD1 covers 7 bases. Per germline, CDR1 DFQATT and CDR2 SNEGSKA (reference sequence). V gave up 5 bases and J gave up 5 bases; unmatched junction bases: 2. The CDR3 is 11 residues long. CDR3: CSAQQGTEAFF. The DNA for the CDR3 is TGCAGTGCTCAACAGGGGACTGAAGCTTTCTTT.

The rearrangement joins TRBV28 to TRBJ1-2; D gene unclear. This CDR3 has 14 residues. Trimming left V 3 bases short and J 0 bases short, with 8 bases between. CDR1 and CDR2 from the germline V gene are MDHEN and SYDVKM. CDR3 DNA sequence: TGTGCCAGCAGTTTTCAGCGAGCTAACTATGGCTACACCTTC. This encodes CASSFQRANYGYTF.

J is TRBJ1-1 and V is TRBV5-8, with D possibly being TRBD1 (5 bases). Trimming removed 0 bases at V and 8 bases at J, with 17 bases between. The CDR3 extends over 15 amino acids. Germline V gene sequence: CDR1 SGHTS, CDR2 YDEGEE. CDR3 bases: TGTGCCAGCAGCTTGGTGCAAGGGCCCGCAGGGGAAGCTTTCTTT. Amino acid sequence: CASSLVQGPAGEAFF.

V is TRBV4-2 and J is TRBJ2-6, with a possible D match to TRBD2 (6 bases). Germline V lookup: CDR1 LGHNA, CDR2 YNFKEQ. The CDR3 loop spans 17 amino acids. Trimming took off 4 bases at V and 5 bases at J, with 18 bases between the two ends. The CDR3 sequence is CASSPRGLQSRANVLTF. CDR3 nucleotides: TGTGCCAGCAGCCCTCGGGGGTTACAAAGTCGGGCCAACGTCCTGACTTTC.

The gene calls are TRBV14 and TRBJ2-1; TRBD1 matches 8 bases. The CDR3 is made up of 16 amino acids. The V segment lost 1 base and the J segment 8 bases; nucleotides outside the gene matches: 10. CDR1 is SGHDN, CDR2 FVKESK, per germline. CDR3 sequence reads: CASSQAATGVNDEQFF. The DNA of the CDR3 is TGTGCCAGCAGCCAAGCTGCGACAGGGGTTAACGATGAGCAGTTCTTC.

V is TRBV7-9 and J is TRBJ2-1; 10 bases are a match to TRBD1. CDR3 size: 15 residues. Germline V gene sequence: CDR1 SEHNR, CDR2 FQNEAQ (reference sequence). V shed 5 bases, J shed 3 bases, and the junction held 4 bases outside the gene matches. Here the CDR3 DNA reads TGTGCCAGCAGCGAGGACAGGGGGGACTACAATGAGCAGTTCTTC. Protein sequence: CASSEDRGDYNEQFF.

The rearrangement uses TRBV29-1 and TRBJ2-5, with 9 bases that match TRBD1. The CDR3 length is 13 residues. The germline V gene encodes CDR1 SQVTM and CDR2 ANQGSEA. The V segment lost 8 bases and the J segment 3 bases; nucleotides outside the gene matches: 7. The CDR3 sequence: CSTTRQGEETQYF. DNA of the CDR3: TGCAGCACTACCCGACAGGGGGAAGAGACCCAGTACTTC.

This clone was recorded many times. The V call is TRBV10-3, the J call TRBJ2-1; D ambiguous. The germline V gene has CDR1 ENHRY and CDR2 SYGVKD. V was clipped by 3 bases and J by 7 bases, with 7 bases between them. This CDR3 contains 12 residues. The DNA for the CDR3 is TGTGCCATCAGTGAAGAACATAATGAGCAGTTCTTC. As protein: CAISEEHNEQFF.

The chain uses TRBV18 and TRBJ2-2, with TRBD2 identical over 7 bases. The CDR3 has 15 residues. V was clipped by 3 bases and J by 0 bases; unmatched bases: 1. Germline CDR1 and CDR2: KGHSH and LQKENI. The CDR3 here is CASSPRGANTGELFF. The CDR3 DNA reads as TGTGCCAGCTCACCTCGGGGGGCGAACACCGGGGAGCTGTTTTTT.